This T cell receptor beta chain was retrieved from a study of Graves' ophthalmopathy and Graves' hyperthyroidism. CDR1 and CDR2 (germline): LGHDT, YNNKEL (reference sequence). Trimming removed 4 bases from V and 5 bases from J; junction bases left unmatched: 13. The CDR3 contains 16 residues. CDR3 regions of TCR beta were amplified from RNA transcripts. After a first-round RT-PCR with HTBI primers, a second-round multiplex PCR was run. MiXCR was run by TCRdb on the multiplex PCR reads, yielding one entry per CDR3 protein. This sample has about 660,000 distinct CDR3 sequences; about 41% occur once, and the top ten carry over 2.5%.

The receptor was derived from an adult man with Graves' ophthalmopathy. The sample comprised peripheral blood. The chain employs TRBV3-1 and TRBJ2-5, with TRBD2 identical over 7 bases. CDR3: CASSRLWASGEETQYF. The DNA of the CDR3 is TGTGCCAGCAGCCGACTCTGGGCTAGCGGTGAGGAGACCCAGTACTTC.